This is a list of T cell receptor beta chains from one sample in a study of chemoradiotherapy in HPV16-positive cancers. Libraries were prepared by immunoSEQ multiplex PCR; TCRdb keeps only in-frame clonotypes and omits some of them. The sample has 8,000 to 9,500 clones, roughly 70% seen once. The specimen was tumor tissue, collected from a patient who underwent chemoradiotherapy. These receptor sequences come from a human donor with HPV-associated anogenital cancer. CDR3s include the opening cysteine and the closing phenylalanine or tryptophan. The D gene is left open where the match is weak. Rows may omit the clone size; those that give it use once, few, many or a size class.

TRBJ2-3 | NA | TRBV7-9 | NA | TGTGCCAGCAGCTTCTTCGGGGGAAGCACAGATACGCAGTATTTT | CASSFFGGSTDTQYF
TRBJ2-3 | NA | TRBV11-3 | NA | TGTGCCAGCAGCTTAAGTGGCACAGATACGCAGTATTTT | CASSLSGTDTQYF
TRBJ1-1 | NA | TRBV6-5 | TRBD1 | TGTGCCAGCACTCTCACAGGGGGCGCCTCTGAAGCTTTCTTT | CASTLTGGASEAFF
TRBJ2-2 | once | TRBV5-5 | NA | TGTGCCAGCAGCTGGAGTCACAACCCCGCCGGGGAGCTGTTTTTT | CASSWSHNPAGELFF
TRBJ2-7 | few | TRBV6-5 | NA | TGTGCCAGCAGTCCCCGCCGGGACCGCTTCGAGCAGTACTTC | CASSPRRDRFEQYF
TRBJ1-4 | NA | TRBV28 | NA | TGTGCCAGCAGGACACAGGGTGGGGGTGAAAAACTGTTTTTT | CASRTQGGGEKLFF
TRBJ2-1 | once | TRBV4-1 | TRBD2 | TGCGCCAGCAGTCTTACGGCGGGGGAATACAATGAGCAGTTCTTC | CASSLTAGEYNEQFF
TRBJ1-1 | few | TRBV6-6 | NA | TGTGCCAGCAGTTTAGAACGTGCCGCTGAAGCTTTCTTT | CASSLERAAEAFF
TRBJ1-5 | large | TRBV6-4 | TRBD1 | TGTGCCAGCAGTCCGGACAGGGGCACTAATCAGCCCCAGCATTTT | CASSPDRGTNQPQHF
TRBJ2-3 | NA | TRBV28 | NA | TGTGCCAGCAGTTTTACAGGGTTTACGACAGATACGCAGTATTTT | CASSFTGFTTDTQYF
TRBJ2-6 | few | TRBV5-4 | NA | TGTGCCAGCAGCTCGACCGGGACCTACAGCTCTGGGGCCAACGTCCTGACTTTC | CASSSTGTYSSGANVLTF
TRBJ2-1 | NA | TRBV6-6 | NA | TGTGCCAGCAGTCGATTTGGTGAGCAGTTCTTC | CASSRFGEQFF
TRBJ2-1 | NA | TRBV11-2 | NA | TGTGCCAGCAGCTTAAATGCGGGAAGTCACAATGAGCAGTTCTTC | CASSLNAGSHNEQFF
TRBJ1-5 | NA | TRBV2 | NA | TGTGCCAGCACTGGGGGAACACCGGGAGCCCTTCAGCCCCAGCATTTT | CASTGGTPGALQPQHF
TRBJ2-7 | NA | TRBV6-5 | NA | TGTGCCAGCAGTTCCACGGACACGTATACCTACGAGCAGTACTTC | CASSSTDTYTYEQYF
TRBJ2-3 | NA | TRBV28 | TRBD2 | TGTGCCAGCAGTTTGCTCGGGGGGGGGCAGTTGGATACGCAGTATTTT | CASSLLGGGQLDTQYF
TRBJ1-5 | medium-sized | TRBV2 | NA | TGCGCTTACAGGGATAGCAATCAGCCCCAGCATTTT | CAYRDSNQPQHF
TRBJ1-6 | NA | TRBV7-9 | TRBD1 | TGTGCCAGCAGCCGGGACAGGGGAATCTCACCCCTCCACTTT | CASSRDRGISPLHF
TRBJ1-4 | NA | TRBV7-3 | NA | TGTGCCAGCAGTTGCGAGCGGGGGGCTTTGGAAAAACTGTTTTTT | CASSCERGALEKLFF
TRBJ1-1 | NA | TRBV27 | TRBD1 | TGTGCCAGCAGGAGGACAGGAGGGACTGAAGCTTTCTTT | CASRRTGGTEAFF
TRBJ2-6 | NA | TRBV6-4 | NA | TGTGCCAGCAGTGAGGGGGCCAGGGCCAACGTCCTGACTTTC | CASSEGARANVLTF
TRBJ2-7 | NA | TRBV18 | NA | TGTGCCAGCTCGCAACTCCCTGGGACCCCGGGAACGTACGAGCAGTACTTC | CASSQLPGTPGTYEQYF